The 26 T cell receptor beta chains below all came from one sample that was sequenced in a study of blood T cell repertoires in COVID-19. Profiling relied on immunoSEQ multiplex PCR, and the TCRdb table lists in-frame clones only, not all of them. The data hold 250,000 to 300,000 clones, with approximately 90% observed a single time. Material: peripheral blood. Receptors were obtained from a woman in her 30s with COVID-19, enrolled during active disease.

The chain recombines TRBV3-1 (or the pseudogene TRBV3-2) with TRBJ2-7, with D perhaps matching TRBD2 (5 bases). V was cut by 2 bases and J by 3 bases, with 14 bases left in between. This CDR3 comprises 15 residues. Germline-derived CDR1 and CDR2 are LGHDT and YNNKEL (reference sequence). The CDR3 DNA reads as TGTGCCAGCAGCCAAACGGGAACTGGTAACTACGAGCAGTACTTC. Its protein is CASSQTGTGNYEQYF.

The chain has TRBV5-4 and TRBJ1-1; perhaps TRBD1 as D (5 bases). Germline-derived CDR1 and CDR2 are SGHNT and YYREEE (reference sequence). CDR3 length: 14 amino acids. Trimming removed 4 bases from V and 2 bases from J, with 12 bases in between. CDR3 amino acids: CASSMGRVNTEAFF. CDR3 nucleotide sequence: TGTGCCAGCAGCATGGGACGGGTCAACACTGAAGCTTTCTTT.

This chain joins TRBV15 and TRBJ1-1, with 7 bases fitting TRBD1. V lost 0 bases, J lost 8 bases, and 6 bases stayed unmatched. Germline V gene data show CDR1 as LNHNV and CDR2 as YYDKDF (reference sequence). CDR3 length: 14 amino acids. The CDR3 is CATSRDLPGGEAFF. DNA for the CDR3: TGTGCCACCAGCAGAGATTTACCAGGGGGGGAAGCTTTCTTT.

The chain recombines TRBV29-1 with TRBJ2-1; TRBD2 matches at 10 bases. CDR1 and CDR2 from the germline V gene are SQVTM and ANQGSEA. V lost 3 bases and J lost 4; bases outside the gene matches: 6. CDR3 length: 15 residues. The DNA for the CDR3 is TGCAGCGTTGAGGGGACTAGCGAACGGTACAATGAGCAGTTCTTC. Protein sequence: CSVEGTSERYNEQFF.

The CDR3: CASSVGEGAGELFF. Here the CDR3 DNA reads TGTGCCAGCAGCGTGGGGGAGGGGGCCGGGGAGCTGTTTTTT. The J gene is TRBJ2-2, the V gene TRBV5-4, with D possibly being TRBD2 (7 bases). Trimming took 4 bases from V and 6 from J, leaving 13 bases between them. From germline, CDR1 is SGHNT and CDR2 YYREEE (reference sequence). The CDR3 has 14 amino acids.

CDR3 residues: CASSRTSGSTGEQFF. The CDR3 region has the DNA TGTGCCAGCAGTCGAACTAGCGGGAGTACTGGTGAGCAGTTCTTC. The chain couples TRBV28 to TRBJ2-1; 11 bases fit TRBD2. The CDR3 extends over 15 amino acids. Germline CDR1 is MDHEN and CDR2 is SYDVKM. V trimming: 5 bases; J trimming: 9 bases; junction bases outside the gene matches: 9.

This chain joins TRBV5-1 and TRBJ2-1, with a tentative D call TRBD2 (6 bases). The CDR3 consists of 18 residues. From germline, CDR1 is SGHRS and CDR2 YFSETQ. V was shortened by 2 bases and J by 3 bases, with 21 bases between the two germline ends. Here the CDR3 reads CASSLMVIARDDYNEQFF. As DNA, the CDR3 is TGCGCCAGCAGCTTAATGGTGATTGCGCGGGATGACTACAATGAGCAGTTCTTC.

This chain links TRBV2 with TRBJ1-2; D is unclear. Germline V lookup: CDR1 SNHLY, CDR2 FYNNEI. V lost 7 bases and J lost 5, with 14 bases in between. CDR3 length equals 13 residues. The DNA of the CDR3 is TGTGCCAGCAAGCTTGCCAGCGCATATGGCTACACCTTC. Its protein product is CASKLASAYGYTF.

The chain links TRBV11-2 to TRBJ2-3, with 7 nucleotides matching TRBD2. This CDR3 has 18 residues. The V and J ends lost 2 bases and 2 bases, in that order; junction bases with no gene match: 13. Germline loops: CDR1 SGHAT, CDR2 FQNNGV. CDR3 protein: CASSLISRASGHTDTQYF. The CDR3 coding sequence is TGTGCCAGCAGCTTAATAAGTAGAGCTAGCGGTCACACAGATACGCAGTATTTT. Together with reference TRBV11-2 and TRBJ2-3, the CDR3 gives the full variable domain: EAGVAQSPRYKIIEKRQSVAFWCNPISGHATLYWYQQILGQGPKLLIQFQNNGVVDDSQLPKDRFSAERLKGVDSTLKIQPAKLEDSAVYLCASSLISRASGHTDTQYFGPGTRLTVL.

This sequence joins TRBV2 and TRBJ2-5; D is undetermined. The CDR3 is 13 amino acids. Germline V gives CDR1 SNHLY, CDR2 FYNNEI. Trimming took off 2 bases at V and 3 bases at J, with 7 bases between the two ends. The CDR3 DNA sequence: TGTGCCAGCAGTGAACACAGAAAAGAGACCCAGTACTTC. It is translated as CASSEHRKETQYF.

This chain links TRBV7-6 with TRBJ2-1; 8 nucleotides match TRBD2. The CDR3 extends over 15 amino acids. The germline V gene encodes CDR1 SGHVS and CDR2 FNYEAQ. Losses at the gene ends were 4 bases for V and 0 bases for J; bases not matched to a gene: 2. In DNA, the CDR3 is TGTGCCAGCAGCTGGAGCGGGAGCTCCTACAATGAGCAGTTCTTC. Amino acids: CASSWSGSSYNEQFF.

Turning to this clone: In the same sample, other DNA sequences code for this CDR3. This sequence joins TRBV18 and TRBJ2-5; D is possibly TRBD2 (6 bases). CDR3 length: 13 residues. Trimming shortened V by 4 bases and J by 1 base, and 7 bases separated the two germline ends. Germline loops: CDR1 KGHSH, CDR2 LQKENI. The CDR3 bases are TGTGCCAGCTCACTAGCGGTCCAAGAGACCCAGTACTTC. Its protein product is CASSLAVQETQYF.

V usage is TRBV28 and J usage is TRBJ2-1; 8 bases agree with TRBD2. CDR3 size: 15 residues. Germline trimming cut 10 bases from V and 0 bases from J; bases unmatched to any gene: 8. Germline CDR1 is MDHEN and CDR2 is SYDVKM. The CDR3 DNA reads TGTGCCACCCTCCGTAGCGGGGCCTCCTACAATGAGCAGTTCTTC. Translating gives CATLRSGASYNEQFF.

The rearrangement links TRBV9 to TRBJ2-7, with TRBD2 as a possible D gene (6 bases). Germline V gene sequence: CDR1 SGDLS, CDR2 YYNGEE. This CDR3 contains 16 residues. V gave up 0 bases and J gave up 2 bases, with 15 bases separating them. The chain's CDR3 is CASSVGSGLDAYEQYF. The CDR3 nucleotides are TGTGCCAGCAGCGTAGGGTCGGGACTGGACGCCTACGAGCAGTACTTC.

The gene calls are TRBV5-4 and TRBJ2-5; perhaps TRBD1 as D (5 bases). The CDR3 contains 14 residues. Germline CDR1 and CDR2: SGHNT and YYREEE (reference sequence). V was cut by 2 bases and J by 5 bases, with 13 bases left in between. CDR3 region: CASSLAGSRETQYF. The CDR3 DNA reads as TGTGCCAGCAGCTTAGCAGGGTCGAGGGAGACCCAGTACTTC. Full variable domain (rest looked up from reference TRBV5-4 and TRBJ2-5): ETGVTQSPTHLIKTRGQQVTLRCSSQSGHNTVSWYQQALGQGPQFIFQYYREEENGRGNFPPRFSGLQFPNYSSELNVNALELDDSALYLCASSLAGSRETQYFGPGTRLLVL.

This chain links TRBV6-5 with TRBJ1-1, with D tentatively TRBD1 (5 bases). The CDR3 extends over 14 amino acids. Germline lookup yields CDR1 MNHEY and CDR2 SVGAGI. Between the trimmed V and J ends, which lost 6 bases and 1 base, there was a span of 12 bases. CDR3 in DNA: TGTGCCAGCAGCTTGACAGAACCGAACACTGAAGCTTTCTTT. It yields the protein CASSLTEPNTEAFF.

The V and J genes are TRBV9 and TRBJ1-2; 10 nucleotides line up with TRBD1. Losses at the gene ends were 4 bases for V and 6 bases for J; bases not matched to a gene: 3. Germline V gene sequence: CDR1 SGDLS, CDR2 YYNGEE. The CDR3 length is 13 residues. The CDR3 nucleotides read TGTGCCAGCAGCCTCGGACAGGGGGATGGCTACACCTTC. Amino acids: CASSLGQGDGYTF.

The chain couples TRBV7-9 to TRBJ2-1, with TRBD2 matching over 11 bases. CDR1 is SEHNR, CDR2 FQNEAQ, per germline (reference sequence). The CDR3 is 15 amino acids. V lost 5 bases, J lost 5 bases, and 5 bases stayed unmatched. DNA of the CDR3: TGTGCCAGCAGCCACGGGACTAGCGGAAACAATGAGCAGTTCTTC. The encoded protein is CASSHGTSGNNEQFF.

As regards this clone: Additional DNA sequences in this sample encode the identical CDR3. J is TRBJ2-1 and V is TRBV19; possibly TRBD2 for D (6 bases). The CDR3 is made up of 12 amino acids. Germline V gene sequence: CDR1 LNHDA, CDR2 SQIVND (reference sequence). Trimming pared 3 bases from V and 8 bases from J, leaving 8 bases between. The chain's CDR3 is CASSIWGDEQFF. For the CDR3, the DNA is TGTGCCAGTAGTATTTGGGGGGATGAGCAGTTCTTC.

This chain's CDR3 is CASSRQYNQPQHF. The CDR3 region has the DNA TGTGCCAGTAGTAGACAGTACAATCAGCCCCAGCATTTT. V usage is TRBV19 and J usage is TRBJ1-5, with D perhaps TRBD1 (5 bases). The V end lost 4 bases, the J end lost 3 bases, and 7 bases lay between the germline ends. This CDR3 has 13 amino acids. Germline CDR1 LNHDA, CDR2 SQIVND (reference sequence).

This clone occurred a few times. This chain connects TRBV24-1 to TRBJ1-5, with D perhaps TRBD1 (5 bases). Germline V gene lookup returns CDR1 KGHDR and CDR2 SFDVKD. CDR3 length equals 14 residues. The V end lost 4 bases, the J end lost 6 bases, and 12 bases lay between the germline ends. The CDR3 DNA reads as TGTGCCACCAGTGAGGGCAGGGCGGTTCAGCCCCAGCATTTT. Its translation: CATSEGRAVQPQHF.

This chain connects TRBV6-4 to TRBJ1-4, with D perhaps TRBD1 (5 bases). Germline V gene sequence: CDR1 MRHNA, CDR2 SNTAGT. Trimming pared 1 base from V and 4 bases from J, leaving 16 bases between. The CDR3 totals 17 residues. DNA for the CDR3: TGTGCCAGCAGTGACTTGGGCGTAGGGGTGGGTAATGAAAAACTGTTTTTT. As protein: CASSDLGVGVGNEKLFF.

The chain employs TRBV18 and TRBJ2-2; TRBD1 is a possible D gene (6 bases). CDR3 length equals 15 residues. From germline, CDR1 is KGHSH and CDR2 LQKENI. Between the trimmed V and J ends, which lost 5 bases and 5 bases, there was a span of 15 bases. CDR3 in amino acids: CASSSDSDGTGELFF. In nucleotides, the CDR3 is TGTGCCAGCTCATCGGACAGCGACGGGACCGGGGAGCTGTTTTTT.

This chain joins TRBV29-1 and TRBJ2-1, with 9 nucleotides matching TRBD2. J lost 3 bases, V lost 7 bases, and 7 bases had no gene match. This CDR3 spans 14 amino acids. CDR1 is SQVTM and CDR2 is ANQGSEA in the germline V gene. The CDR3 DNA reads as TGCAGCGCCCAGGCACTAGCGGGCTACAATGAGCAGTTCTTC. Translation: CSAQALAGYNEQFF.

The V call is TRBV7-9, the J call TRBJ2-3, with 10 bases matching TRBD2. CDR3 length equals 16 residues. V dropped 0 bases and J dropped 4; count of bases not matched to a gene: 4. In germline, CDR1 is SEHNR, CDR2 FQNEAQ (reference sequence). In DNA form, the CDR3 reads TGTGCCAGCAGCTTAGCCAGCGGGAGGGTGGCAGATACGCAGTATTTT. Amino acids: CASSLASGRVADTQYF.

The table lists this clone with a few counts. The chain uses TRBV5-4 and TRBJ2-1; perhaps TRBD2 as D (6 bases). Trimming pared 4 bases from V and 10 bases from J, leaving 18 bases between. Germline V gene sequence: CDR1 SGHNT, CDR2 YYREEE (reference sequence). The CDR3 has 14 amino acids. CDR3 protein: CASSQGASEREQFF. The CDR3, as DNA: TGTGCCAGCAGCCAAGGCGCTAGCGAGAGAGAGCAGTTCTTC.